The 2 T cell receptor beta chains presented below share a single source sample, sequenced in a study of human T cells and chemical hapten exposure. TCRdb ran MiXCR on the RACE reads and lists one entry per CDR3 protein. The sample yields some 77,000 distinct CDR3 sequences, 10% seen once. Time point defined: patch test 1, 2 weeks after DPC sensitization. Treatment of the sample: therapeutic diphenylcyclopropenone sensitization with weekly scalp DPC. The sample in question was whole blood, obtained in connection with sensitization to the hapten diphenylcyclopropenone (DPC). The receptors were gathered from a woman aged 45-60 years with alopecia areata. Some clones in this sample may be carry-over from other donors' samples.

In this sample, this clonotype turned up a few times. This chain joins TRBV4-1 and TRBJ1-3; the match to TRBD1 covers 7 bases. Germline V gene lookup returns CDR1 MGHRA and CDR2 YSYEKL. This CDR3 region has 17 residues. Trimming removed 4 bases from V and 0 bases from J; junction bases left unmatched: 9. This chain's CDR3 is CASSRRDSLSSGNTIYF. The CDR3 bases are TGCGCCAGCAGCCGGCGGGACAGCCTGTCCTCTGGAAACACCATATATTTT.

A few counts support this clonotype. V usage is TRBV29-1 and J usage is TRBJ2-3, with 7 bases lining up with TRBD1. The CDR3 is made up of 11 amino acids. The germline gives CDR1 SQVTM, CDR2 ANQGSEA. Losses at the gene ends were 7 bases for V and 5 bases for J; bases not matched to a gene: 3. The CDR3 loop reads CSGRQGDTQYF. The CDR3 DNA reads as TGCAGCGGTAGACAGGGAGATACGCAGTATTTT.